This is a list of T cell receptor beta chains from one sample in a study of CD8+CD57+ T cells in acquired aplastic anemia. Using its own MiXCR run on the reads, TCRdb lists one record per CDR3 protein. This sample has 35,000 to 45,000 distinct CDR3 sequences; 76% occur once, and the top ten carry approximately 22%. The sample consisted of sorted CD4+, CD8+, or CD8+CD57+ T cells (not recorded which) from PBMCs. Receptor source: a human donor in good health, serving as a control. Each CDR3 is given with its conserved first and last residue. The D gene is left open where the match is weak. Clone size is stated in some rows and not others, as once, few, many or a class when expanded.

CDR3 protein	CDR3 DNA	D gene	V gene	clone size	J gene
CATSKKPTPLAGTQYF	TGTGCCACCAGCAAAAAGCCGACCCCACTAGCTGGTACGCAGTATTTT	.	TRBV15	.	TRBJ2-3
CATSDLESLGQGTDTQYF	TGTGCCACCAGTGATCTGGAGTCCCTTGGACAGGGGACGGATACGCAGTATTTT	TRBD1	TRBV24-1	.	TRBJ2-3
CASSEELASSEQFF	TGTGCCAGCAGTGAGGAACTAGCTTCGAGTGAGCAGTTCTTC	.	TRBV25-1	few	TRBJ2-1
CASSGQANSPLHF	TGTGCCAGCAGCGGACAGGCCAATTCACCCCTCCACTTT	TRBD1	TRBV12-3/TRBV12-4	.	TRBJ1-6
CASSAGQGYGELFF	TGTGCCAGCAGCGCGGGACAGGGCTACGGGGAGCTGTTTTTT	TRBD1	TRBV25-1	.	TRBJ2-2
CATSLKQGYEQYF	TGTGCCACCAGCCTAAAGCAGGGCTACGAGCAGTACTTC	.	TRBV15	.	TRBJ2-7
CATSVQGPKAGELFF	TGTGCCACCAGTGTGCAGGGGCCAAAGGCCGGGGAGCTGTTTTTT	.	TRBV24-1	.	TRBJ2-2
CSASTDTQYF	TGCAGTGCGAGTACAGATACGCAGTATTTT	.	TRBV20-1	.	TRBJ2-3
CASSVATDTQYF	TGTGCCAGCAGCGTAGCCACAGATACGCAGTATTTT	.	TRBV9	.	TRBJ2-3
CSTIGGNTEAFF	TGCAGCACTATAGGGGGAAACACTGAAGCTTTCTTT	.	TRBV20-1	.	TRBJ1-1
CSAREGMETQYF	TGCAGTGCTAGGGAGGGTATGGAGACCCAGTACTTC	.	TRBV20-1	once	TRBJ2-5
CASSESGTGGYF	TGCGCCAGCAGTGAGTCGGGCACAGGGGGGTACTTC	TRBD1	TRBV10-1	.	TRBJ2-7
CASSMTGGDYYGYTF	TGTGCCAGTAGTATGACGGGGGGCGACTACTATGGCTACACCTTC	.	TRBV19	once	TRBJ1-2
CATIVGETQYF	TGTGCCACCATTGTGGGGGAGACCCAGTACTTC	.	TRBV24-1	.	TRBJ2-5
CASSLLADDTQYF	TGTGCCAGCAGCTTATTGGCTGATGATACGCAGTATTTT	.	TRBV5-6	.	TRBJ2-3
CASSLSTGNQPQHF	TGTGCCAGCAGCTTGAGTACAGGGAATCAGCCCCAGCATTTT	.	TRBV7-8	few	TRBJ1-5
CSAQTPGQPQHF	TGCAGTGCTCAGACCCCGGGACAGCCCCAGCATTTT	.	TRBV20-1	.	TRBJ1-5
CASTVAASSYNEQFF	TGTGCCAGCACCGTAGCGGCCAGCTCCTACAATGAGCAGTTCTTC	.	TRBV2	.	TRBJ2-1
CASSLGQHTGELFF	TGTGCCAGCAGCCTCGGACAACACACCGGGGAGCTGTTTTTT	.	TRBV13	many	TRBJ2-2
CASSQDHQETQYF	TGTGCCAGCAGCCAGGACCACCAAGAGACCCAGTACTTC	.	TRBV5-8	medium-sized	TRBJ2-5
CASSRAASNEQFF	TGTGCCAGCAGTCGAGCGGCCTCCAATGAGCAGTTCTTC	.	TRBV7-7	.	TRBJ2-1
CASSLEQGNYEQYF	TGTGCCAGCAGCTTAGAACAGGGGAACTACGAGCAGTACTTC	TRBD1	TRBV13	.	TRBJ2-7
CSATGGGQGFDLWYNEQFF	TGCAGTGCTACGGGGGGCGGACAGGGTTTCGATCTATGGTACAATGAGCAGTTCTTC	.	TRBV20-1	.	TRBJ2-1
CASTDLGRAPTDTQYF	TGTGCCAGCACCGACCTCGGTCGGGCCCCCACAGATACGCAGTATTTT	.	TRBV7-9	medium-sized	TRBJ2-3
CASSLDDNSPLHF	TGTGCCAGCAGCTTAGACGACAATTCACCCCTCCACTTT	.	TRBV11-3	.	TRBJ1-6
CASSEYKETGGVYVQYF	TGTGCCAGCAGTGAATATAAGGAGACAGGGGGCGTCTACGTGCAGTACTTC	TRBD1	TRBV25-1	once	TRBJ2-7
CASSLFYGYTF	TGTGCCAGCAGCTTATTCTATGGCTACACCTTC	.	TRBV7-2	once	TRBJ1-2
CASRPTSGGYNEQFF	TGTGCCAGCAGGCCGACTAGCGGGGGGTACAATGAGCAGTTCTTC	TRBD2	TRBV9	.	TRBJ2-1
CATSDPGVPYEQYF	TGTGCCACCAGTGATCCCGGTGTTCCCTACGAGCAGTACTTC	.	TRBV24-1	.	TRBJ2-7
CASSQEGTGTLTQYF	TGTGCCAGTAGTCAAGAGGGGACAGGTACATTGACCCAGTACTTC	TRBD1	TRBV19	.	TRBJ2-5
CASSFGGGEAFF	TGTGCCAGCAGTTTCGGGGGGGGTGAAGCTTTCTTT	.	TRBV12-3/TRBV12-4	.	TRBJ1-1
CASSDRSGTQYF	TGTGCCAGCAGCGACCGATCGGGGACCCAGTACTTC	.	TRBV6-5	.	TRBJ2-5
CASKAGVGTDTQYF	TGTGCCAGTAAAGCGGGGGTGGGCACAGATACGCAGTATTTT	TRBD2	TRBV7-3	.	TRBJ2-3
CSASRASGANVLTF	TGCAGTGCTAGCAGGGCTAGCGGGGCCAACGTCCTGACTTTC	.	TRBV20-1	.	TRBJ2-6
CASSLLTSGANVLTF	TGTGCCAGTAGTCTCCTAACCTCTGGGGCCAACGTCCTGACTTTC	.	TRBV19	.	TRBJ2-6
CASSLVRETQYF	TGTGCCAGCAGCTTAGTTCGGGAGACCCAGTACTTC	.	TRBV7-3	.	TRBJ2-5
CATGPSARETQYF	TGTGCCACGGGACCCTCCGCGAGGGAGACCCAGTACTTC	.	TRBV10-3	.	TRBJ2-5
CASSLQADNYGYTF	TGTGCCAGCAGCTTACAGGCAGATAACTATGGCTACACCTTC	.	TRBV7-9	.	TRBJ1-2
CASSECEQFF	TGCGCCAGCAGTGAGTGCGAGCAGTTCTTC	.	TRBV10-1	once	TRBJ2-1
CASSFDRTGSSPLHF	TGTGCCAGCAGCTTTGACCGGACAGGGAGCTCACCCCTCCACTTT	TRBD1	TRBV3-1	.	TRBJ1-6
CASIDRQLNEKLFF	TGTGCCAGCATTGACCGACAGCTTAATGAAAAACTGTTTTTT	.	TRBV2	.	TRBJ1-4
CASSTGTSGYNEQFF	TGTGCCAGTAGTACCGGGACTAGCGGTTACAATGAGCAGTTCTTC	TRBD2	TRBV19	.	TRBJ2-1
CASSETGGLGEKLFF	TGTGCCAGCAGTGAAACAGGCGGGTTGGGTGAAAAACTGTTTTTT	.	TRBV2	medium-sized	TRBJ1-4
CASSLGQATYEQYF	TGTGCCAGCAGCTTAGGCCAGGCAACCTACGAGCAGTACTTC	.	TRBV13	.	TRBJ2-7
CASSEHYGYTF	TGTGCCAGCAGTGAACACTATGGCTACACCTTC	.	TRBV2	once	TRBJ1-2